This record covers a single TCR beta chain. Antigen unknown. CDR1 and CDR2 (germline): DFQATT, SNEGSKA (reference sequence). Trimming left V 5 bases short and J 0 bases short, with 27 bases between. The CDR3 loop spans 19 amino acids. The lymph nodes were axillary draining lymph nodes from breast cancer patients. These data come from a study of breast tumors, draining lymph nodes, adjacent tissues. Regarding the study as a whole: Tumor repertoires ranked between lymph nodes and nontumor tissue in diversity, with V and J gene preferences. Most tumor T cells seemingly derive from lymph node, then expand in tumor.

TCRdb redid the calling of the multiplex PCR reads with MiXCR, one entry per CDR3 protein. Of about 180,000 distinct CDR3 sequences listed, about 30% are singletons. This TCR derives from a female donor with breast cancer. Some clones in this sample may be carry-over from other donors' samples. Specimen: axillary lymph node tissue. The chain carries TRBV20-1 and TRBJ2-3; D is unclear. In DNA, the CDR3 is TGCAGTGCTGGATTAGGTTGGGCAGATTGGCAGACAAGCACAGATACGCAGTATTTT. Translating gives CSAGLGWADWQTSTDTQYF.